This TCR beta chain was documented in a study of blood T cells in healthy people across ages. Then a second PCR, running roughly 7 to 11 cycles, was carried out with a sample-barcoded 5' primer and a J-beta primer mix. In TCRdb, the 5' RACE reads were re-called with MiXCR into one record per CDR3 protein. The table has more than 900,000 distinct CDR3 sequences, 25% seen once; the top ten hold approximately 0.75%. RNA extraction gave at least 5 micrograms of total RNA per sample. Germline assignment: CDR1 DFQATT and CDR2 SNEGSKA (reference sequence). Trimming cost V 3 bases and J 2 bases, with 8 bases left between them. This CDR3 is built from 12 residues. This same sample was also part of a study on T cells of mothers and their children. Turning to that study: It was related mother-child pairs that showed slightly higher overlap than unrelated pairs, without reaching significance.

The sequence was obtained from a girl aged 2 to 9 in good health. The chain joins TRBV20-1 to TRBJ2-7; D may match TRBD1 or TRBD2 (5 bases each). Sequences were obtained from blood. CDR3 DNA: TGCAGTGCTAGCGGGGCCACCTACGAGCAGTACTTC. This encodes CSASGATYEQYF.